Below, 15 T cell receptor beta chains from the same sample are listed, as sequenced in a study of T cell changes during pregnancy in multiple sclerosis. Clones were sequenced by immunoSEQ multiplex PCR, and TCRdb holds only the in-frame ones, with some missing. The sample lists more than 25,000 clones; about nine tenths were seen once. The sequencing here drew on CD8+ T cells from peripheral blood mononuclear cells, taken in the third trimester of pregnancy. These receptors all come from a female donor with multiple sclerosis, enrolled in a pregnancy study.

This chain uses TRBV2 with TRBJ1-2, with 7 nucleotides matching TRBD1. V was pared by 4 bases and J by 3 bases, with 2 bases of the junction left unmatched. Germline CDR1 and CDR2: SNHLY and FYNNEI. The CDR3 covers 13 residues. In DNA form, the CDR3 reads TGTGCCAGCAGTGCGGGGACAGACTATGGCTACACCTTC. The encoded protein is CASSAGTDYGYTF.

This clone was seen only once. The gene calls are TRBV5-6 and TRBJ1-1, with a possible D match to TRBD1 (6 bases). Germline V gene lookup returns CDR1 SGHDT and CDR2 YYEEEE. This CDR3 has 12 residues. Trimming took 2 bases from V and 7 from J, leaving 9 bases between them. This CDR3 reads CASSFKQGEAFF. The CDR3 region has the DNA TGTGCCAGCAGCTTCAAACAGGGTGAAGCTTTCTTT.

The CDR3 region has the DNA TGTGCCAGCAGCTTAGGGGGCCCCTATAATTCACCCCTCCACTTT. It encodes CASSLGGPYNSPLHF. V and J are TRBV7-6 and TRBJ1-6, with D perhaps TRBD1 (5 bases). Trimming removed 1 base at V and 2 bases at J, with 6 bases between. Germline V gene sequence: CDR1 SGHVS, CDR2 FNYEAQ. The CDR3 is 15 amino acids.

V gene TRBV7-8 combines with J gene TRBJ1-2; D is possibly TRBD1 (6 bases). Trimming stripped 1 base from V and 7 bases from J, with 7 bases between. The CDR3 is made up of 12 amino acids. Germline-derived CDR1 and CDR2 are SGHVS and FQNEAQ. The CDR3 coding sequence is TGTGCCAGCAGCTTAGAAGGGGGTGGCTACACCTTC. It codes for CASSLEGGGYTF.

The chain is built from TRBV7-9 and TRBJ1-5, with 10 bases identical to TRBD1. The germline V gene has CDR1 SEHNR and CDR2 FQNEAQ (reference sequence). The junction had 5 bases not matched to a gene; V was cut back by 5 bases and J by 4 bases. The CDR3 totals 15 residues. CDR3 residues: CASSPDRGYNQPQHF. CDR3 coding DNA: TGTGCCAGCAGCCCGGACAGGGGGTATAATCAGCCCCAGCATTTT.

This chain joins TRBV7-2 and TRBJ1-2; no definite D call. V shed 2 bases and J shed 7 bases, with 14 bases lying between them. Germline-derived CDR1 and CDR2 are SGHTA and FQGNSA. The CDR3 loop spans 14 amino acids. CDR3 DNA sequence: TGTGCCAGCAGCTTATGGTTACCGGGTCCTGGCTACACCTTC. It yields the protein CASSLWLPGPGYTF. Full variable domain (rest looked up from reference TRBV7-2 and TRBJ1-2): GAGVSQSPSNKVTEKGKDVELRCDPISGHTALYWYRQSLGQGLEFLIYFQGNSAPDKSGLPSDRFSAERTGGSVSTLTIQRTQQEDSAVYLCASSLWLPGPGYTFGSGTRLTVV.

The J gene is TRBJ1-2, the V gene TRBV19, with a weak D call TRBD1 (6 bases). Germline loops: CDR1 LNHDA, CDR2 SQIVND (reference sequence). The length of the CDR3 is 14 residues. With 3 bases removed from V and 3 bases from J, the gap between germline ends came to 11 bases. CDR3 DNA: TGTGCCAGTAGTATTAGGGGGACGGACTATGGCTACACCTTC. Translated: CASSIRGTDYGYTF.

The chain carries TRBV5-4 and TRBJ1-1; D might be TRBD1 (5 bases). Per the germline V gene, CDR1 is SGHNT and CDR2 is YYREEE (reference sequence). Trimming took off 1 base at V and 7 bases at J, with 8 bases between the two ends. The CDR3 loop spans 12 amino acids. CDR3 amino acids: CASSLYGGEAFF. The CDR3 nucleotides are TGTGCCAGCAGCTTGTACGGGGGTGAAGCTTTCTTT.

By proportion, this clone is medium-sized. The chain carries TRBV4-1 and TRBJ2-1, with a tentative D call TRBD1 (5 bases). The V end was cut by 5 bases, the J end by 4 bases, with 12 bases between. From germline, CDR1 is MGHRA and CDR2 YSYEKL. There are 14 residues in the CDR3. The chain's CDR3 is CASSSDQGYNEQFF. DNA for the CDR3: TGCGCCAGCAGCTCAGATCAGGGTTACAATGAGCAGTTCTTC.

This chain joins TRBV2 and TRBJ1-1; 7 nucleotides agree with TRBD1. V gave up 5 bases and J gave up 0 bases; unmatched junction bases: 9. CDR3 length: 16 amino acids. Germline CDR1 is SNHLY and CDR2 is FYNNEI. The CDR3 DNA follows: TGTGCCAGCAGTTACGGCGGGACAGCGCTGAACACTGAAGCTTTCTTT. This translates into CASSYGGTALNTEAFF.

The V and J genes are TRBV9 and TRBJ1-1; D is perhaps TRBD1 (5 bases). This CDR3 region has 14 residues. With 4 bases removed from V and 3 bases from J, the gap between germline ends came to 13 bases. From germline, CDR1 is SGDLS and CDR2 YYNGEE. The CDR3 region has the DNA TGTGCCAGCAGCCCCCGACCAGGGTACACTGAAGCTTTCTTT. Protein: CASSPRPGYTEAFF.

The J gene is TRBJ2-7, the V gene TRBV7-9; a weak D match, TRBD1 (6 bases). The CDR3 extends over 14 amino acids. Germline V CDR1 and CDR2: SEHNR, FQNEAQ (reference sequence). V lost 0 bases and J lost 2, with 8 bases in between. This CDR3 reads CASSLAGQAYEQYF. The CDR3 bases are TGTGCCAGCAGCTTAGCGGGACAAGCCTACGAGCAGTACTTC.

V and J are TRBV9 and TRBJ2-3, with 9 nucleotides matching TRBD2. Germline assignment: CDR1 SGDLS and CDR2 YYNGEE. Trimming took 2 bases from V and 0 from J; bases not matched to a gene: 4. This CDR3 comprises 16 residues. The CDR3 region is CASSVREGRSTDTQYF. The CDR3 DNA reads TGTGCCAGCAGCGTGCGGGAGGGTAGGAGCACAGATACGCAGTATTTT.

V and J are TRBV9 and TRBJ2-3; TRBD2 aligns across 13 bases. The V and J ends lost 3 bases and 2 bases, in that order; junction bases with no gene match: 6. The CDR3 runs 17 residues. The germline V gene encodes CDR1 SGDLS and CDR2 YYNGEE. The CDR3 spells CASSASGTSGITDTQYF. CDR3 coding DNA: TGTGCCAGCAGCGCTTCTGGGACTAGCGGGATCACAGATACGCAGTATTTT.

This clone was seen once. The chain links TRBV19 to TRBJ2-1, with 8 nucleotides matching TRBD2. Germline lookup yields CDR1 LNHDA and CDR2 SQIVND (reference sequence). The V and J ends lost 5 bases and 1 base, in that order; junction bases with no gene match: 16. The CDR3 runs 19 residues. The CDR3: CASSSLVSSRGVSYNEQFF. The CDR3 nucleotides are TGTGCCAGTAGTTCCCTGGTCTCTTCGCGGGGGGTATCCTACAATGAGCAGTTCTTC.